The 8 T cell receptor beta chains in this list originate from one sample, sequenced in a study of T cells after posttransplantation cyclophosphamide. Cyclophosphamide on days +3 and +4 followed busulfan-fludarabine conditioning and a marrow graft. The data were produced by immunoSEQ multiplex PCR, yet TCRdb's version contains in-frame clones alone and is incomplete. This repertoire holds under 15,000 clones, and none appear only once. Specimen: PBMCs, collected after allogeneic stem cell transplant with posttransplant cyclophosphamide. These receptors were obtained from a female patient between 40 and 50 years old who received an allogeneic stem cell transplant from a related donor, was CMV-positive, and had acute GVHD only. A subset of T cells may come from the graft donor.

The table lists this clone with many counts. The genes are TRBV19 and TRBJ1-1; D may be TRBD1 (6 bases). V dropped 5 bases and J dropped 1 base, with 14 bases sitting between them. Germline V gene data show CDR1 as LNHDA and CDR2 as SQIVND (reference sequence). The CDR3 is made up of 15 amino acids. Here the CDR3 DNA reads TGTGCCAGTAGTCAAAACAGGGTGGGGAACACTGAAGCTTTCTTT. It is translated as CASSQNRVGNTEAFF.

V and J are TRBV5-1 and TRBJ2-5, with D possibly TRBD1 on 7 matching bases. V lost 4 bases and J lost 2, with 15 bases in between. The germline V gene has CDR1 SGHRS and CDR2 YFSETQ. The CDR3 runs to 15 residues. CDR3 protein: CASSVQGGVQETQYF. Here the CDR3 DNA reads TGCGCCAGCAGCGTGCAGGGGGGCGTTCAAGAGACCCAGTACTTC.

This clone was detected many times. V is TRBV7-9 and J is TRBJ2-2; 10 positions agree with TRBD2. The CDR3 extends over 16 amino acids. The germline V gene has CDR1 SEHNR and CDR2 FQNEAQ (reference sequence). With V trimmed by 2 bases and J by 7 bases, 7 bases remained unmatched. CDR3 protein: CASSLTPSGSGGELFF. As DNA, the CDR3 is TGTGCCAGCAGCTTAACGCCTAGCGGGAGTGGCGGGGAGCTGTTTTTT.

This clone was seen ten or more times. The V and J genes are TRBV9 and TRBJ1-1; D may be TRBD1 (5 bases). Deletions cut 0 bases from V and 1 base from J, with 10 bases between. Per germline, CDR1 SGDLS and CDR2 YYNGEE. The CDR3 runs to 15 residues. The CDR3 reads CASSVAGGRNTEAFF. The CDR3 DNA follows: TGTGCCAGCAGCGTAGCCGGGGGAAGGAACACTGAAGCTTTCTTT.

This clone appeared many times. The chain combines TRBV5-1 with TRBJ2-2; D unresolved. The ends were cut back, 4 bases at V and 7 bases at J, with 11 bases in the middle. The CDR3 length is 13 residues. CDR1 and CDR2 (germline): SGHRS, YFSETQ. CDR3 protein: CASSQSVNGELFF. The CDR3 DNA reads TGCGCCAGCAGCCAGTCCGTAAACGGGGAGCTGTTTTTT.

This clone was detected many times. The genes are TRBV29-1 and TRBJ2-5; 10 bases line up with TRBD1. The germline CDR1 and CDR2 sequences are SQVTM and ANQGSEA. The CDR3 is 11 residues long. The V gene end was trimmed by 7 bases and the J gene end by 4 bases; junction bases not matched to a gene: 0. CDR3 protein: CSGDRGETQYF. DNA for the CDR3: TGCAGCGGGGACAGGGGAGAGACCCAGTACTTC.

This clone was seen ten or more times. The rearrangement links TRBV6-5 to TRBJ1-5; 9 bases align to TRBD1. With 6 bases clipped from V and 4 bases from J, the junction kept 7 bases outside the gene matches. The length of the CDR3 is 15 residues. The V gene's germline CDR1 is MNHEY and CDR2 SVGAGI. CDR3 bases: TGTGCCAGCAGCTACGCTGGGACAGGGAATCAGCCCCAGCATTTT. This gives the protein CASSYAGTGNQPQHF.

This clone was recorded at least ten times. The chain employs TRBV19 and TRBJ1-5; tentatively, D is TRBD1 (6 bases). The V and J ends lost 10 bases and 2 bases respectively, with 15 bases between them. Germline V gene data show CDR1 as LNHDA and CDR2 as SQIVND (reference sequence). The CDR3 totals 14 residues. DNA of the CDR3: TGTGCCACCAAGGGGGTGTGGGGCAATCAGCCCCAGCATTTT. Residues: CATKGVWGNQPQHF.